The 31 T cell receptor beta chains below come from one sample, sequenced in a study of blood T cell repertoires in COVID-19. Sequencing was performed with immunoSEQ multiplex PCR; in TCRdb, only in-frame clones are kept and a portion is missing. The repertoire has 350,000 to 450,000 clones, about nine tenths of them found once; the top ten carry just over 0.85%. Sequenced: PBMCs or T cells enriched from blood (not recorded which). These receptor sequences come from a middle-aged woman who had been exposed to COVID-19.

This clone appeared a single time. This chain joins TRBV6-5 and TRBJ2-2, with D perhaps matching TRBD2 (5 bases). V gave up 7 bases and J gave up 5 bases, with 17 bases separating them. Germline CDR1 and CDR2: MNHEY and SVGAGI. This CDR3 spans 15 amino acids. CDR3 in DNA: TGTGCCAGCAATCGGGGTTTAAGCCCGACCGGGGAGCTGTTTTTT. Its protein product is CASNRGLSPTGELFF.

The V and J genes are TRBV24-1 and TRBJ2-1; the match to TRBD1 covers 9 bases. The junction had 4 bases not matched to a gene; V was cut back by 2 bases and J by 6 bases. CDR1 is KGHDR and CDR2 is SFDVKD in the germline V gene. The CDR3 totals 15 residues. The CDR3 DNA reads as TGTGCCACCAGTGATTACGGGACAGGGATCAATGAGCAGTTCTTC. Protein sequence: CATSDYGTGINEQFF.

The rearrangement links TRBV3-1 (or the pseudogene TRBV3-2) to TRBJ2-1; unclear D gene. CDR1 and CDR2 from the germline V gene are LGHDT and YNNKEL (reference sequence). Between the trimmed V and J ends, which lost 4 bases and 0 bases, there was a span of 10 bases. The CDR3 has 15 amino acids. CDR3: CASSRRVSSYNEQFF. In DNA form, the CDR3 reads TGTGCCAGCAGCCGGAGAGTCAGCTCCTACAATGAGCAGTTCTTC.

The chain uses TRBV18 and TRBJ1-2; TRBD1 agrees at 9 bases. The CDR3 extends over 16 amino acids. Germline values: CDR1 KGHSH, CDR2 LQKENI. The V and J ends lost 6 bases and 0 bases, in that order; junction bases with no gene match: 8. The CDR3 here is CASSLDRGGPNYGYTF. Here the CDR3 DNA reads TGTGCCAGCTCCCTCGACAGGGGGGGCCCTAACTATGGCTACACCTTC. Variable domain in full (rest from reference TRBV18 and TRBJ1-2): NAGVMQNPRHLVRRRGQEARLRCSPMKGHSHVYWYRQLPEEGLKFMVYLQKENIIDESGMPKERFSAEFPKEGPSILRIQQVVRGDSAAYFCASSLDRGGPNYGYTFGSGTRLTVV.

Of note for this clone: Its ends do not fully match the called genes, so a read error is possible. This chain joins TRBV6-1 and TRBJ1-2; no clear D. The CDR3 length is 9 residues. CDR1 and CDR2 (germline): MNHNS, SASEGT. The CDR3, as DNA: TGTGCCAGCGGGGAAGCTAATGTTTTC. Encoded protein: CASGEANVF.

The gene calls are TRBV10-2 and TRBJ2-5; 8 nucleotides align to TRBD2. The trim removed 5 bases at V and 3 bases at J, leaving 11 bases unmatched. The germline V gene encodes CDR1 WSHSY and CDR2 SAAADI. This CDR3 has 16 residues. CDR3 in amino acids: CASSTQVQLAEETQYF. CDR3 DNA sequence: TGCGCCAGCAGTACCCAAGTCCAACTAGCGGAAGAGACCCAGTACTTC.

A few counts support this clone. V and J are TRBV15 and TRBJ1-1, with 8 bases matching TRBD1. Germline V gene data show CDR1 as LNHNV and CDR2 as YYDKDF (reference sequence). Unmatched junction bases numbered 5, after V lost 3 bases and J lost 8 bases. The CDR3 runs to 13 residues. CDR3 coding DNA: TGTGCCACCAGCAGGGCCCGGGACAGGGAAGCTTTCTTT. Translation: CATSRARDREAFF.

J is TRBJ2-5 and V is TRBV27, with D possibly being TRBD2 (5 bases). Between the trimmed V and J ends, which lost 6 bases and 5 bases, there was a span of 13 bases. Germline V gives CDR1 MNHEY, CDR2 SMNVEV (reference sequence). The CDR3 length is 13 residues. Written as DNA, the CDR3 is TGTGCCAGCAGGGAATTGGGCGGGGAGACCCAGTACTTC. It encodes CASRELGGETQYF.

The chain couples TRBV24-1 to TRBJ1-1; tentative D call: TRBD1 (6 bases). CDR1 KGHDR and CDR2 SFDVKD come from the germline V gene. This CDR3 is 12 amino acids long. Deletions cut 3 bases from V and 11 bases from J, with 12 bases between. CDR3 in DNA: TGTGCCACCAGTGATACAGGGCTGGGGGCTTTCTTT. Translation: CATSDTGLGAFF.

The chain joins TRBV5-5 to TRBJ1-6; TRBD1 aligns across 8 bases. The CDR3 runs to 16 residues. Germline CDR1 reads SGHKS; CDR2 reads YYEKEE (reference sequence). Trimming at V came to 4 bases and at J to 6 bases, leaving 9 bases not matched to a gene. The DNA for the CDR3 is TGTGCCAGCAGCCCTACCCAGGGGGCCTTTAATTCACCCCTCCACTTT. It yields the protein CASSPTQGAFNSPLHF.

The V and J genes are TRBV6-5 and TRBJ2-3; the match to TRBD2 covers 9 bases. The J segment lost 1 base and the V segment lost 6 bases, leaving 5 bases of the junction unmatched. The CDR3 is 15 residues long. CDR1 and CDR2 from the germline V gene are MNHEY and SVGAGI. CDR3 sequence reads: CASSLAGARTDTQYF. DNA of the CDR3: TGTGCCAGCAGCTTAGCGGGGGCACGCACAGATACGCAGTATTTT.

This rearrangement joins TRBV6-5 to TRBJ2-7, with D perhaps TRBD1 (5 bases). Germline CDR1 is MNHEY and CDR2 is SVGAGI. The CDR3 spans 13 residues. The ends were cut back, 6 bases at V and 2 bases at J, with 11 bases in the middle. CDR3 bases: TGTGCCAGCAGGAAGACAGCCCCCTACGAGCAGTACTTC. Translating it yields CASRKTAPYEQYF.

This clone was counted a single time. The chain employs TRBV13 and TRBJ2-2; 9 bases are shared with TRBD1. The V segment lost 5 bases and the J segment 0 bases; nucleotides outside the gene matches: 4. Per germline, CDR1 PRHDT and CDR2 FYEKMQ (reference sequence). The CDR3 totals 16 residues. CDR3 in amino acids: CASSDWDRANTGELFF. The CDR3 DNA follows: TGTGCCAGCAGCGATTGGGACAGGGCGAACACCGGGGAGCTGTTTTTT.

The chain couples TRBV12-1 to TRBJ2-2; the D segment call TRBD2 is taken from the table without a DNA check. TRBV12-1 is an annotated pseudogene. The CDR3 loop spans 22 amino acids. The CDR3 DNA reads TGTGCCAGCATCCACTTCGCCGGGACTAGCTCTTCCGCAGGACCAAACACCGGGGAGCTGTTTTTT. Amino acid sequence: CASIHFAGTSSSAGPNTGELFF.

The chain joins TRBV13 to TRBJ2-7; 11 positions match TRBD1. V shed 5 bases, J shed 5 bases, and the junction held 20 bases outside the gene matches. The length of the CDR3 is 19 residues. The germline gives CDR1 PRHDT, CDR2 FYEKMQ (reference sequence). The CDR3 sequence: CASSAKPTSPGQGDHEQYF. CDR3 DNA: TGTGCCAGCAGCGCTAAGCCCACTTCGCCGGGACAGGGGGACCACGAGCAGTACTTC.

Remarks on this clone: The same CDR3 is also encoded by other DNA sequences in this sample. The V call is TRBV30, the J call TRBJ1-1; no definite D call. The V gene's germline CDR1 is GTSNPN and CDR2 SVGIG (reference sequence). V lost 0 bases and J 0 bases, leaving 5 bases between the germline ends. This CDR3 is 13 amino acids long. CDR3 region: CAWSVQVNTEAFF. CDR3 sequence (DNA): TGTGCCTGGAGTGTCCAGGTGAACACTGAAGCTTTCTTT.

The rearrangement joins TRBV6-2 or TRBV6-3 to TRBJ1-2, with D maybe TRBD1 (5 bases). The CDR3 extends over 14 amino acids. V was cut by 2 bases and J by 7 bases, with 14 bases left in between. Germline lookup yields CDR1 MNHEY and CDR2 SVGEGT. CDR3 loop: CASSYRGQSAGYTF. Written as DNA, the CDR3 is TGTGCCAGCAGTTACAGGGGCCAGTCGGCTGGCTACACCTTC.

This clone was observed a handful of times. The rearrangement uses TRBV7-9 and TRBJ2-1; 8 bases are a match to TRBD1. V was clipped by 4 bases and J by 9 bases; unmatched bases: 17. From germline, CDR1 is SEHNR and CDR2 FQNEAQ (reference sequence). This CDR3 comprises 17 residues. The CDR3 coding sequence is TGTGCCAGCAGCTCACACCCAAAAATACAGGGGGTCCCTGAGCAGTTCTTC. Protein: CASSSHPKIQGVPEQFF.

The chain joins TRBV27 to TRBJ1-2; D remains unclear. The V end lost 5 bases, the J end lost 6 bases, and 16 bases lay between the germline ends. CDR3 size: 14 residues. In germline, CDR1 is MNHEY, CDR2 SMNVEV (reference sequence). CDR3: CASSPQPISDGYTF. The DNA of the CDR3 is TGTGCCAGCAGTCCTCAACCGATTTCGGATGGCTACACCTTC.

This sequence joins TRBV28 and TRBJ2-1, with 7 bases lining up with TRBD2. The length of the CDR3 is 14 residues. After removal of 5 bases from V and 5 bases from J, the junction contained 6 bases not matched to a gene. The germline V gene encodes CDR1 MDHEN and CDR2 SYDVKM. The CDR3 here is CASSPRTSHNEQFF. As DNA, the CDR3 is TGTGCCAGCAGTCCTAGGACTAGTCACAATGAGCAGTTCTTC.

The rearrangement joins TRBV7-3 to TRBJ1-1, with 9 bases that match TRBD1. From germline, CDR1 is SGHTA and CDR2 FQGTGA. V lost 3 bases and J lost 8; bases outside the gene matches: 4. The CDR3 is 13 amino acids. CDR3 loop: CASSFYGQGEAFF. The CDR3 nucleotides read TGTGCCAGCAGCTTCTACGGACAGGGGGAAGCTTTCTTT. Looking up the rest from reference TRBV7-3 and TRBJ1-1 gives the full variable domain: GAGVSQTPSNKVTEKGKYVELRCDPISGHTALYWYRQSLGQGPEFLIYFQGTGAADDSGLPNDRFFAVRPEGSVSTLKIQRTERGDSAVYLCASSFYGQGEAFFGQGTRLTVV.

The rearrangement joins TRBV3-1 (or the pseudogene TRBV3-2) to TRBJ2-1, with D perhaps matching TRBD2 (5 bases). V lost 4 bases, J lost 3 bases, and 13 bases lay in between. This CDR3 has 15 residues. The germline gives CDR1 LGHDT, CDR2 YNNKEL (reference sequence). CDR3 loop: CASSPSQRNYNEQFF. CDR3 coding DNA: TGTGCCAGCAGCCCTTCCCAGCGGAACTACAATGAGCAGTTCTTC.

V and J are TRBV5-1 and TRBJ2-3, with D tentatively TRBD2 (6 bases). Trimming stripped 7 bases from V and 2 bases from J, with 20 bases between. CDR1 and CDR2 from the germline V gene are SGHRS and YFSETQ. The CDR3 runs 16 residues. The CDR3: CASRLRWDSDTDTQYF. In DNA form, the CDR3 reads TGCGCCAGCCGACTTCGTTGGGACTCGGACACAGATACGCAGTATTTT.

This chain uses TRBV3-1 (or the pseudogene TRBV3-2) with TRBJ1-1, with D possibly TRBD1 on 5 matching bases. The CDR3 is made up of 16 amino acids. CDR1 and CDR2 (germline): LGHDT, YNNKEL (reference sequence). Trimming stripped 0 bases from V and 0 bases from J, with 11 bases between. CDR3 coding DNA: TGTGCCAGCAGCCAAGACTGGGGCAGGGTGAACACTGAAGCTTTCTTT. Translating gives CASSQDWGRVNTEAFF.

The chain carries TRBV5-1 and TRBJ2-2; 9 bases are a match to TRBD1. The CDR3 has 16 amino acids. Germline CDR1 is SGHRS and CDR2 is YFSETQ. V was clipped by 3 bases and J by 2 bases; unmatched bases: 5. The CDR3 here is CASSYGTGINTGELFF. In nucleotides, the CDR3 is TGCGCCAGCAGCTATGGGACAGGGATTAACACCGGGGAGCTGTTTTTT.

This clone showed up just a few times. The CDR3 loop reads CASSLFRGGRSIHEQYF. In DNA form, the CDR3 reads TGTGCCAGCAGCTTATTCCGGGGGGGCCGTTCAATTCACGAGCAGTACTTC. This sequence joins TRBV7-6 and TRBJ2-7; TRBD2 agrees at 8 bases. J lost 5 bases, V lost 2 bases, and 14 bases had no gene match. This CDR3 spans 17 amino acids. Germline V gene data show CDR1 as SGHVS and CDR2 as FNYEAQ.

The chain carries TRBV19 and TRBJ2-1; D is undetermined. Trimming removed 3 bases at V and 4 bases at J, with 7 bases between. This CDR3 is built from 13 residues. Germline CDR1 reads LNHDA; CDR2 reads SQIVND (reference sequence). The CDR3 DNA sequence: TGTGCCAGTAGTATTAACAGTTACAATGAGCAGTTCTTC. Amino acid sequence: CASSINSYNEQFF.

The chain carries TRBV30 and TRBJ1-1; no clear D. The CDR3 totals 13 residues. From germline, CDR1 is GTSNPN and CDR2 SVGIG (reference sequence). V shed 2 bases and J shed 1 base, with 8 bases lying between them. This chain's CDR3 is CAWSKEGNTEAFF. Written as DNA, the CDR3 is TGTGCCTGGAGTAAGGAGGGGAACACTGAAGCTTTCTTT.

V is TRBV29-1 and J is TRBJ2-7; TRBD2 matches 7 bases. This CDR3 has 15 amino acids. The V gene end was trimmed by 4 bases and the J gene end by 0 bases; junction bases not matched to a gene: 9. Germline V gives CDR1 SQVTM, CDR2 ANQGSEA. The CDR3 spells CSVGGRAGSSYEQYF. Here the CDR3 DNA reads TGCAGCGTTGGGGGGAGAGCGGGAAGCTCCTACGAGCAGTACTTC.

The chain's CDR3 is CASSPGTSGGNYEQYF. The CDR3 DNA follows: TGCGCCAGCAGCCCCGGGACTAGCGGGGGGAACTACGAGCAGTACTTC. The chain combines TRBV5-1 with TRBJ2-7, with TRBD2 matching over 15 bases. CDR1 is SGHRS, CDR2 YFSETQ, per germline. This CDR3 comprises 16 residues. V lost 4 bases to trimming and J lost 3 bases; unmatched junction nucleotides: 5.

This clone was detected ten times or more. Within the sample, other DNA sequences also encode this same CDR3. The chain uses TRBV19 and TRBJ2-1; 7 bases are shared with TRBD2. This CDR3 comprises 14 residues. The germline V gene encodes CDR1 LNHDA and CDR2 SQIVND (reference sequence). Trimming took 3 bases from V and 6 from J; bases not matched to a gene: 5. The CDR3 DNA sequence: TGTGCCAGTAGTATGGGCGGGAGAGCCAATGAGCAGTTCTTC. Protein sequence: CASSMGGRANEQFF.